Below, one T cell receptor (beta chain) is given with its context. The sample holds many counts of this clonotype. Which antigen it targets is not known. No per-base quality is available; no much larger clone lies one base away. The library was built by means of RT-PCR. TCRdb lists the instrument as Illumina HiSeq 2500. In TCRdb, the public reads were trimmed at Q25 with fastp and aligned with MiXCR, with productive beta chains retained. Entries are consolidated by CDR3 protein sequence, retaining the most common genes and DNA. The sample table records over 300,000 distinct CDR3 sequences; about a fifth of these occur just once. The top ten constitute about 9.4% of the sample. V loses 3 bases, J loses 3 bases, and the germline ends lie 11 bases apart. In the germline V gene, CDR1 corresponds to SGHTA and CDR2 to FQGNSA. The CDR3 measures 14 amino acids from cysteine to phenylalanine. CDR3 DNA is the only sequence kept; it has 42 bases, read in frame from the first base.

This sample was included in a study of response to subunit inactivated influenza vaccine (dated by TCRdb to 2016 to 2019). Context from the whole study: Deep quantitative profiling of the T cell receptor repertoire was used in the study to follow responses to a trivalent subunit inactivated influenza vaccine.

The paper's findings and limits, for the study overall: The authors suggested that each seasonal influenza vaccination may recruit only a limited number of new T cells.

The sample in question was PBMCs from blood, obtained around 22 months after vaccination. In this chain, TRBV7-2 is recombined with TRBJ1-2; no D gene is confidently identified. The clonotype was recovered from a man aged 50 to 69 who received an inactivated influenza vaccine. Donor details come from another sample of the same person, matched by shared clones. At the DNA level, the sequence is TGTGCCAGCAGCTTTATCAGTACAGACTATGGCTACACCTTC. Translation gives CASSFISTDYGYTF.